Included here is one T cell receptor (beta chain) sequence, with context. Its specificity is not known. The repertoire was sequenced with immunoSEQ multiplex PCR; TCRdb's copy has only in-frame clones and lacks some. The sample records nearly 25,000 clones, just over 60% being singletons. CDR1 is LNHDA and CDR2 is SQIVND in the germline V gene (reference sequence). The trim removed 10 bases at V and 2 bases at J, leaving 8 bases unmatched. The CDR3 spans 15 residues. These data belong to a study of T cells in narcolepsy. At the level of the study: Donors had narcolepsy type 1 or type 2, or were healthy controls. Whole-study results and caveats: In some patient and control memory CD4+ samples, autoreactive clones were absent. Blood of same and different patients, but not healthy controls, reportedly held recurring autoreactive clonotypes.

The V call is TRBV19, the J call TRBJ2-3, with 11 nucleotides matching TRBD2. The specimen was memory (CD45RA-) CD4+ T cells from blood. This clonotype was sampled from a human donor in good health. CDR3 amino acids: CATVAGGGSTDTQYF. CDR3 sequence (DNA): TGTGCCACCGTAGCGGGAGGGGGGTCCACAGATACGCAGTATTTT.